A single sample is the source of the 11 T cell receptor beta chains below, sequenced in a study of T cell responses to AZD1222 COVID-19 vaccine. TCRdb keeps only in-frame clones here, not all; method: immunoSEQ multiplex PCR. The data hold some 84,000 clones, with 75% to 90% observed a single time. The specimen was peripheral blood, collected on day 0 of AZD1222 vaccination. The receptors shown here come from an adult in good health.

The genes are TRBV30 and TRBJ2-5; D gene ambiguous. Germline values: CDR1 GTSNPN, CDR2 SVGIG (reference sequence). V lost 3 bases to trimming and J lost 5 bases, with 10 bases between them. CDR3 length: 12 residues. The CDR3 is CAWSYHRETQYF. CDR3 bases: TGTGCCTGGAGCTATCACCGGGAGACCCAGTACTTC.

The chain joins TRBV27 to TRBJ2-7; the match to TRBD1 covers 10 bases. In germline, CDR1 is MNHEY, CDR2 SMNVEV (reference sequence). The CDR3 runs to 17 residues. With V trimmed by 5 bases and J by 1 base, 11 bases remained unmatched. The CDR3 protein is CASSPLPGTGASYEQYF. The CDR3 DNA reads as TGTGCCAGCAGTCCTCTACCCGGGACAGGGGCATCCTACGAGCAGTACTTC.

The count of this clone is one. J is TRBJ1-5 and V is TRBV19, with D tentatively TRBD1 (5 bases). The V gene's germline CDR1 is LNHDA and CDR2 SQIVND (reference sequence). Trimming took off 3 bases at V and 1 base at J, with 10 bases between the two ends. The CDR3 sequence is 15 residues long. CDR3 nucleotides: TGTGCCAGTAGTATCGCCAGGGCCAGCAATCAGCCCCAGCATTTT. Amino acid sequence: CASSIARASNQPQHF.

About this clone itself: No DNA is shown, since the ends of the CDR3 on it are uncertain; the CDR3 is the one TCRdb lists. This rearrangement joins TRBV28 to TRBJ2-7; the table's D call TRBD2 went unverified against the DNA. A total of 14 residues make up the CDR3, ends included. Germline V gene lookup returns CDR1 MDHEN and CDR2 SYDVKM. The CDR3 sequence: CASSSSGLRYEQYF.

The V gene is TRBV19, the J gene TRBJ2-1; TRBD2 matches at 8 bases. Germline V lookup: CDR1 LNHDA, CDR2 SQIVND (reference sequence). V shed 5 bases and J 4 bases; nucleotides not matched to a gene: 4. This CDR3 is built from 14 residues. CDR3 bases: TGTGCCAGTAGTGTTAGCGGGATTTACAATGAGCAGTTCTTC. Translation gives CASSVSGIYNEQFF.

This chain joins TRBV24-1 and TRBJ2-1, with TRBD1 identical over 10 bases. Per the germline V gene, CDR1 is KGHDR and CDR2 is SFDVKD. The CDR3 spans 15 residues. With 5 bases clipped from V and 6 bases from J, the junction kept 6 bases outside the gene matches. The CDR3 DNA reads TGTGCCACCAGTGGCCCGGGACAGGGGATCAATGAGCAGTTCTTC. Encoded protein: CATSGPGQGINEQFF.

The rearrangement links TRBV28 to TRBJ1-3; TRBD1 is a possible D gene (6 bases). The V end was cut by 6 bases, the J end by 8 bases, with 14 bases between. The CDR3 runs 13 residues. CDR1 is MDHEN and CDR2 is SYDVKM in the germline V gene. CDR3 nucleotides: TGTGCCAGCAGATACAAACAGGGAGACACCATATATTTT. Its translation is CASRYKQGDTIYF.

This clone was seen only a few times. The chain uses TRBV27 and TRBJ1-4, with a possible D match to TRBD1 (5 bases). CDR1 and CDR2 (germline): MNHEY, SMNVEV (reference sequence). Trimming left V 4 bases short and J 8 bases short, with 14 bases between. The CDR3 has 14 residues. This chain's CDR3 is CASSSSPAGEKLFF. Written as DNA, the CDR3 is TGTGCCAGCAGTTCCTCACCAGCAGGGGAAAAACTGTTTTTT.

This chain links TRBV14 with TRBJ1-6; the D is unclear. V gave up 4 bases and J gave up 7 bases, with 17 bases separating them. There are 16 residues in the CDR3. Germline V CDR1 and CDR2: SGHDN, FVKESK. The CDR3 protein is CASSPHTGRGNSPLHF. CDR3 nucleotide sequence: TGTGCCAGCAGCCCCCACACCGGACGGGGAAATTCACCCCTCCACTTT.

The CDR3 loop is CASSRGPQETQYF. The CDR3 coding sequence is TGCGCCAGCAGCCGGGGCCCACAAGAGACCCAGTACTTC. This chain uses TRBV4-1 with TRBJ2-5; D perhaps matches TRBD1 (5 bases). The CDR3 has 13 amino acids. Trimming took off 4 bases at V and 2 bases at J, with 8 bases between the two ends. The germline CDR1 and CDR2 sequences are MGHRA and YSYEKL.

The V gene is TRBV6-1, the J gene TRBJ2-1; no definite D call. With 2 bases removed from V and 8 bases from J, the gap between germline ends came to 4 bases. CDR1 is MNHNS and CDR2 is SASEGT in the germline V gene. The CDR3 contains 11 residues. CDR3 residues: CASSEIYEQFF. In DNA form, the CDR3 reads TGTGCCAGCAGTGAAATATATGAGCAGTTCTTC.